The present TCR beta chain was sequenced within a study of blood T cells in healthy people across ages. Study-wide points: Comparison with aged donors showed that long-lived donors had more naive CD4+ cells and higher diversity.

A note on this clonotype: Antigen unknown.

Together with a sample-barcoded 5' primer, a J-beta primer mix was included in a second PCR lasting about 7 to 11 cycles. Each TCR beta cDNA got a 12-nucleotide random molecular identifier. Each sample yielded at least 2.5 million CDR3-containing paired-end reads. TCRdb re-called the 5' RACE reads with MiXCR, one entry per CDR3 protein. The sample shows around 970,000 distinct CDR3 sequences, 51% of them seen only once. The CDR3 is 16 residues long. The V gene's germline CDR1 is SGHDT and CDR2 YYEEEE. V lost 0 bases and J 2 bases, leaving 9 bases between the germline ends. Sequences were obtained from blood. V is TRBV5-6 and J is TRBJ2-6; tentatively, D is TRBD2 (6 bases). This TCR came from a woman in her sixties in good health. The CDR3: CASSLVGEAGANVLTF. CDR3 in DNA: TGTGCCAGCAGCTTGGTAGGGGAGGCTGGGGCCAACGTCCTGACTTTC.